A single sample is the source of the 29 T cell receptor beta chains below, sequenced in a study of blood T cell repertoires in COVID-19 (dated by TCRdb to about 2020). Library preparation was by the immunoSEQ multiplex PCR assay. Sourced from immuneACCESS, this table was stored by TCRdb with only in-frame sequences that have V and J called. A share of the clones is absent; for the studies checked, an unresolved V gene accounts for under half, and the remainder has no known explanation. In all, the sample holds under 300,000 clones, and about nine tenths of those were seen once. Approximately 2% of the sample rests with the top ten. Source material: PBMCs or T cells enriched from blood (not recorded which). The source is a woman aged 55 to 70 who had recovered from COVID-19.

This chain uses TRBV28 with TRBJ2-1, with 9 bases lining up with TRBD1. Looked up from germline, CDR1 is MDHEN and CDR2 is SYDVKM. V was pared by 4 bases and J by 1 base, with 8 bases of the junction left unmatched. This CDR3 region has 17 residues. CDR3 in DNA: TGTGCCAGCAGTTCCTTGCCCGGGACAGGGTCCTACAATGAGCAGTTCTTC. The encoded protein is CASSSLPGTGSYNEQFF.

The CDR3 here is CASGLVLTGATGANVLTF. Here the CDR3 DNA reads TGTGCTAGTGGTTTGGTACTAACGGGAGCTACTGGGGCCAACGTCCTGACTTTC. The chain links TRBV12-5 to TRBJ2-6, with TRBD2 as a possible D gene (6 bases). Germline assignment: CDR1 LGHNT and CDR2 FRNRAP. Trimming took 0 bases from V and 2 from J, leaving 14 bases between them. The CDR3 spans 18 residues.

The gene calls are TRBV29-1 and TRBJ2-1; TRBD2 matches at 14 bases. Germline trimming cut 2 bases from V and 6 bases from J; bases unmatched to any gene: 3. The CDR3 extends over 15 amino acids. CDR1 is SQVTM and CDR2 is ANQGSEA in the germline V gene. For the CDR3, the DNA is TGCAGCGTTGAAAAGGGACTAGCGGGAGTCAATGAGCAGTTCTTC. This gives the protein CSVEKGLAGVNEQFF.

The chain recombines TRBV11-3 with TRBJ1-1; TRBD1 might be the D (5 bases). Per the germline V gene, CDR1 is SGHNT and CDR2 is YENEEA. The CDR3 length is 13 residues. V was shortened by 5 bases and J by 4 bases, with 11 bases between the two germline ends. This CDR3 reads CASSKTVGTEAFF. The CDR3 nucleotides are TGTGCCAGCAGCAAGACAGTTGGCACTGAAGCTTTCTTT. Filled out from reference TRBV11-3 and TRBJ1-1, the complete variable domain reads EAGVVQSPRYKIIEKKQPVAFWCNPISGHNTLYWYLQNLGQGPELLIRYENEEAVDDSQLPKDRFSAERLKGVDSTLKIQPAELGDSAVYLCASSKTVGTEAFFGQGTRLTVV.

The V gene is TRBV18, the J gene TRBJ1-2, with TRBD1 matching 10 bases. The V gene's germline CDR1 is KGHSH and CDR2 LQKENI. The CDR3 sequence is 14 residues long. V lost 3 bases and J lost 6; bases outside the gene matches: 4. The CDR3 is CASSPGQGNNGYTF. The CDR3 DNA reads as TGTGCCAGCTCACCGGGACAGGGGAATAATGGCTACACCTTC.

This rearrangement joins TRBV28 to TRBJ1-2, with D possibly TRBD1 on 5 matching bases. The CDR3 loop spans 12 amino acids. The germline V gene encodes CDR1 MDHEN and CDR2 SYDVKM. Deletions cut 3 bases from V and 8 bases from J, with 10 bases between. This CDR3 is CASSLEGLGYTF. CDR3 sequence (DNA): TGTGCCAGCAGTTTGGAGGGGTTGGGCTACACCTTC.

CDR3 in DNA: TGTGCCAGCTCATTCAGGGAAAAGTTGAATGAAAAACTGTTTTTT. Protein product: CASSFREKLNEKLFF. V and J are TRBV18 and TRBJ1-4; possibly TRBD1 for D (5 bases). The germline gives CDR1 KGHSH, CDR2 LQKENI. Trimming stripped 5 bases from V and 5 bases from J, with 15 bases between. The CDR3 spans 15 residues.

V and J are TRBV12-3 or TRBV12-4 and TRBJ1-5, with 7 nucleotides matching TRBD1. The CDR3 sequence is 13 residues long. Unmatched junction bases numbered 1, after V lost 6 bases and J lost 2 bases. The CDR3 DNA follows: TGTGCCAGCAGCCAGGGGGGCAATCAGCCCCAGCATTTT. This encodes CASSQGGNQPQHF.

This chain joins TRBV5-6 and TRBJ2-7, with D tentatively TRBD2 (6 bases). The CDR3 runs 13 residues. CDR1 is SGHDT and CDR2 is YYEEEE in the germline V gene. The V end was cut by 2 bases, the J end by 2 bases, with 8 bases between. CDR3 protein: CASSFGRPYEQYF. The DNA of the CDR3 is TGTGCCAGCAGCTTTGGGAGGCCCTACGAGCAGTACTTC.

The chain joins TRBV19 to TRBJ1-2; TRBD1 is a possible D gene (6 bases). CDR1 is LNHDA, CDR2 SQIVND, per germline (reference sequence). CDR3 length: 13 amino acids. V was trimmed by 8 bases and J by 4 bases, leaving 14 bases between them. CDR3 coding DNA: TGTGCCAGTGCAGGGGTAACCGTCTATGGCTACACCTTC. The encoded protein is CASAGVTVYGYTF.

This chain connects TRBV2 to TRBJ1-2, with D hard to call. The germline V gene has CDR1 SNHLY and CDR2 FYNNEI. This CDR3 is built from 15 residues. V gave up 2 bases and J gave up 7 bases, with 17 bases separating them. The CDR3 region is CASSETLSAGGGYTF. The CDR3 coding sequence is TGTGCCAGCAGTGAAACCCTCTCGGCAGGAGGTGGCTACACCTTC.

The chain is built from TRBV19 and TRBJ2-5, with D maybe TRBD1 (5 bases). Germline V gives CDR1 LNHDA, CDR2 SQIVND (reference sequence). The CDR3 is made up of 13 amino acids. DNA for the CDR3: TGTGCTTCCACTGCTCAGGGCCAAGAGACCCAGTACTTC. Its translation: CASTAQGQETQYF. The variable domain in full, with the rest retrieved from reference TRBV19 and TRBJ2-5, is DGGITQSPKYLFRKEGQNVTLSCEQNLNHDAMYWYRQDPGQGLRLIYYSQIVNDFQKGDIAEGYSVSREKKESFPLTVTSAQKNPTAFYLCASTAQGQETQYFGPGTRLLVL.

This rearrangement joins TRBV6-6 to TRBJ2-7; the D gene is possibly TRBD2 (5 bases). The CDR3 extends over 12 amino acids. CDR1 and CDR2 (germline): MNHNY, SVGAGI (reference sequence). The V and J ends lost 5 bases and 9 bases respectively, with 14 bases between them. CDR3 region: CASSRPEGWQYF. The CDR3 DNA follows: TGTGCCAGCAGTAGACCTGAGGGCTGGCAGTACTTC.

This chain links TRBV28 with TRBJ1-2; D is possibly TRBD1 (6 bases). V was trimmed by 5 bases and J by 5 bases, leaving 18 bases between them. Germline V lookup: CDR1 MDHEN, CDR2 SYDVKM. CDR3 length equals 15 residues. The CDR3 sequence: CASSERGGRGYGYTF. In nucleotides, the CDR3 is TGTGCCAGCAGTGAGCGCGGGGGGCGAGGGTATGGCTACACCTTC.

CDR3 in DNA: TGTGCCACCAGTGATGGGGGGACAGTAAAAGACAATGAGCAGTTCTTC. Its translation is CATSDGGTVKDNEQFF. The chain combines TRBV24-1 with TRBJ2-1; a possible D gene is TRBD1 (7 bases). This CDR3 is 16 amino acids long. The germline CDR1 and CDR2 sequences are KGHDR and SFDVKD. Between the trimmed V and J ends, which lost 3 bases and 5 bases, there was a span of 16 bases.

The rearrangement joins TRBV9 to TRBJ2-5, with 10 positions matching TRBD1. The germline CDR1 and CDR2 sequences are SGDLS and YYNGEE. Germline trimming cut 2 bases from V and 5 bases from J; bases unmatched to any gene: 6. The CDR3 consists of 15 residues. The CDR3 DNA follows: TGTGCCAGCAGCGTGGGGACAGGGGCGGTGGAGACCCAGTACTTC. Protein sequence: CASSVGTGAVETQYF.

This chain joins TRBV7-2 and TRBJ1-6; D is unresolved. CDR3 length equals 18 residues. Looked up from germline, CDR1 is SGHTA and CDR2 is FQGNSA. V dropped 5 bases and J dropped 0 bases, with 17 bases sitting between them. The CDR3 bases are TGTGCCAGCAGCACCCCCCGACACGCAAGCTCCTATAATTCACCCCTCCACTTT. Translation: CASSTPRHASSYNSPLHF.

The chain carries TRBV7-9 and TRBJ2-2, with 11 positions matching TRBD2. The length of the CDR3 is 17 residues. Germline CDR1 reads SEHNR; CDR2 reads FQNEAQ (reference sequence). V dropped 3 bases and J dropped 8; count of bases not matched to a gene: 11. CDR3 protein: CASSFSTSGTSLGELFF. In nucleotides, the CDR3 is TGTGCCAGCAGCTTCTCGACTAGCGGGACGTCCTTAGGGGAGCTGTTTTTT.

This clone was seen only once. For the CDR3, the DNA is TGTGCCAGCAGTTACGACCAGGAAGGTGAGCAGTACTTC. This sequence encodes CASSYDQEGEQYF. The V and J genes are TRBV6-5 and TRBJ2-7; D ambiguous. Germline assignment: CDR1 MNHEY and CDR2 SVGAGI. V gave up 2 bases and J gave up 7 bases, with 12 bases separating them. The CDR3 length is 13 residues.

Comments on this clone: One end of the junction does not line up with germline, which may come from a read error. The chain is built from TRBV5-6 and TRBJ1-5; 9 positions agree with TRBD1. This CDR3 spans 15 amino acids. Germline loops: CDR1 SGHDT, CDR2 YYEEEE. The CDR3: CASSYGTGSSQPQHF. The CDR3 DNA sequence: TGTGCCAGCAGCTACGGGACAGGGAGCAGTCAGCCCCAGCATTTT. Together with reference TRBV5-6 and TRBJ1-5, the CDR3 gives the full variable domain: DAGVTQSPTHLIKTRGQQVTLRCSPKSGHDTVSWYQQALGQGPQFIFQYYEEEERQRGNFPDRFSGHQFPNYSSELNVNALLLGDSALYLCASSYGTGSSQPQHFGDGTRLSIL.

The V and J genes are TRBV10-1 and TRBJ1-1; tentatively, D is TRBD1 (5 bases). This CDR3 has 13 amino acids. CDR1 and CDR2 from the germline V gene are WNHNN and SYGVQD (reference sequence). V dropped 6 bases and J dropped 5 bases, with 13 bases sitting between them. The CDR3: CASSPQGRTEAFF. The CDR3 DNA reads TGCGCCAGCAGCCCCCAGGGAAGGACTGAAGCTTTCTTT.

The gene calls are TRBV4-2 and TRBJ2-2, with 14 bases fitting TRBD2. The CDR3 totals 16 residues. The J segment lost 6 bases and the V segment lost 1 base, leaving 1 base of the junction unmatched. Germline values: CDR1 LGHNA, CDR2 YNFKEQ. CDR3 sequence reads: CASSQGTSGGSGELFF. CDR3 coding DNA: TGTGCCAGCAGCCAAGGGACTAGCGGGGGGTCCGGGGAGCTGTTTTTT.

This clone was observed a few times. The rearrangement joins TRBV6-6 to TRBJ2-1, with 14 nucleotides matching TRBD2. V was pared by 2 bases and J by 7 bases, with 1 base of the junction left unmatched. CDR1 and CDR2 from the germline V gene are MNHNY and SVGAGI (reference sequence). The CDR3 is 15 amino acids. The CDR3 spells CASSYGTSGRNEQFF. CDR3 bases: TGTGCCAGCAGTTACGGGACTAGCGGGAGAAATGAGCAGTTCTTC.

The genes are TRBV28 and TRBJ1-1; D not certain. Trimming took off 3 bases at V and 1 base at J, with 15 bases between the two ends. CDR3 length equals 16 residues. The germline gives CDR1 MDHEN, CDR2 SYDVKM. The CDR3, as DNA: TGTGCCAGCAGTTTTAGACCGGGGAAGGGGAACACTGAAGCTTTCTTT. Protein: CASSFRPGKGNTEAFF.

This chain joins TRBV20-1 and TRBJ1-2; D is unresolved. CDR3 length: 10 residues. V lost 6 bases, J lost 2 bases, and 4 bases lay in between. Germline V gene lookup returns CDR1 DFQATT and CDR2 SNEGSKA (reference sequence). CDR3 region: CSALNYGYTF. The CDR3 DNA follows: TGCAGTGCCCTCAACTATGGCTACACCTTC.

V usage is TRBV5-6 and J usage is TRBJ1-4; 7 nucleotides line up with TRBD1. CDR1 SGHDT and CDR2 YYEEEE come from the germline V gene. With 8 bases clipped from V and 3 bases from J, the junction kept 7 bases outside the gene matches. The CDR3 length is 14 residues. The CDR3 DNA reads as TGTGCCAGTACGAGGGGGCAGGCTAATGAAAAACTGTTTTTT. Protein product: CASTRGQANEKLFF.

V gene TRBV25-1 combines with J gene TRBJ2-3, with 9 bases aligning to TRBD2. The ends lost 2 bases at V and 4 bases at J; junction bases unmatched: 10. Germline values: CDR1 MGHDK, CDR2 SYGVNS. The CDR3 runs to 17 residues. The CDR3 nucleotides read TGTGCCAGCAGTGAAGGTGGTGCGGGGGGGCCCCCAGATACGCAGTATTTT. Its protein product is CASSEGGAGGPPDTQYF.

The chain combines TRBV2 with TRBJ1-3, with 7 bases matching TRBD1. Germline trimming cut 3 bases from V and 2 bases from J; bases unmatched to any gene: 4. Per germline, CDR1 SNHLY and CDR2 FYNNEI. The CDR3 totals 15 residues. CDR3 loop: CASSEQQGAGNTIYF. The DNA of the CDR3 is TGTGCCAGCAGTGAGCAGCAGGGGGCTGGAAACACCATATATTTT.

This chain connects TRBV7-9 to TRBJ2-1; D not certain. The CDR3 is 11 residues long. Trimming pared 5 bases from V and 9 bases from J, leaving 8 bases between. Germline V gene sequence: CDR1 SEHNR, CDR2 FQNEAQ (reference sequence). The CDR3 coding sequence is TGTGCCAGCAGCCCCCTAAGTGAGCAGTTCTTC. Translated, it gives CASSPLSEQFF.